This TCR beta chain was documented in a study of blood T cells in healthy people across ages. Study-wide background: Template switching recovered approximately one barcoded beta molecule for every two T cells.

Primed by a sample-barcoded 5' primer and a J-beta primer mix, a second PCR proceeded for 7 to 11 cycles. One entry per CDR3 protein, called by TCRdb with MiXCR from the 5' RACE reads. The sample has 600,000 to 850,000 distinct CDR3 sequences; 40% to 45% are singletons. CDR1 and CDR2 (germline): SGDLS, YYNGEE. This CDR3 is built from 15 residues. Trimming shortened V by 4 bases and J by 10 bases, and 21 bases separated the two germline ends. With each sample, at least 5 micrograms of total RNA were extracted. Sequencing input: blood. The J gene is TRBJ2-1, the V gene TRBV9; D perhaps matches TRBD2 (6 bases). This clonotype was obtained from a woman aged 60-75 years in good health. As DNA, the CDR3 is TGTGCCAGCAGCTCCGCCAGTCTAGCGAGCGCCGAGCAGTTCTTC. This sequence encodes CASSSASLASAEQFF. Supplemented by reference TRBV9 and TRBJ2-1, the full variable domain reads DSGVTQTPKHLITATGQRVTLRCSPRSGDLSVYWYQQSLDQGLQFLIQYYNGEERAKGNILERFSAQQFPDLHSELNLSSLELGDSALYFCASSSASLASAEQFFGPGTRLTVL.